This T cell receptor beta chain was identified in a study of identical twins. MiXCR, applied by TCRdb to the 5' RACE reads, yields one record per CDR3 protein. The profile shows about 720,000 distinct CDR3 sequences, 15% to 20% of them singletons. The length of the CDR3 is 18 residues. Germline CDR1 reads SGHDT; CDR2 reads YYEEEE. The trim removed 0 bases at V and 0 bases at J, leaving 11 bases unmatched. These records were also assigned to another study, of T cells expressing NK-cell markers. That paper adds: Each TCR beta repertoire originated in sorted T cells that were CD3+CD56+NKG2C+, CD3+CD56+NKG2C- or CD3+CD56-NKG2C+. Seven sequenced donors out of eight were HCMV-seropositive, one seronegative. It is unclear if expanded NKG2C-expressing clones target HCMV antigens.

This sequence originates from a woman younger than 30 in good health. The sequenced sample consisted of PBMCs. The rearrangement uses TRBV5-6 and TRBJ2-7; 8 nucleotides agree with TRBD2. CDR3 amino acids: CASSLGYLGREGSYEQYF. CDR3 nucleotide sequence: TGTGCCAGCAGCTTGGGATACCTCGGACGGGAGGGCTCCTACGAGCAGTACTTC.